The 32 T cell receptor beta chains given below trace back to one sample, sequenced in a study of blood T cell repertoires in COVID-19. Clones were read by immunoSEQ multiplex PCR, and TCRdb kept only the in-frame ones, dropping some. The data show 80,000 to 95,000 clones, approximately 80% seen once. The sequenced material came from peripheral blood. These receptors originate from an elderly woman with active or convalescent COVID-19.

J is TRBJ2-5 and V is TRBV5-1; 14 bases fit TRBD2. CDR1 SGHRS and CDR2 YFSETQ come from the germline V gene. The CDR3 covers 17 residues. J gave up 4 bases and V 4 bases, and 9 bases lay outside the gene matches. CDR3 sequence (DNA): TGCGCCAGCAGCCAAGGGACTAGCGGGGGAGCCAGAGAGACCCAGTACTTC. The encoded protein is CASSQGTSGGARETQYF.

Only one count was recorded for this clone. This rearrangement joins TRBV6-2 or TRBV6-3 to TRBJ1-3; unclear D gene. V lost 2 bases and J lost 0, with 2 bases in between. The CDR3 totals 13 residues. Germline V gene data show CDR1 as MNHEY and CDR2 as SVGEGT. The CDR3 reads CASSYLSGNTIYF. The CDR3 coding sequence is TGTGCCAGCAGTTACCTCTCTGGAAACACCATATATTTT.

This clone was seen a single time. The CDR3 loop reads CASSPPGLAGFF. CDR3 sequence (DNA): TGTGCCAGCAGTCCACCGGGACTAGCGGGCTTCTTC. This chain connects TRBV28 to TRBJ2-1, with 12 bases lining up with TRBD2. CDR1 is MDHEN and CDR2 is SYDVKM in the germline V gene. V dropped 5 bases and J dropped 16; count of bases not matched to a gene: 6. The CDR3 is 12 amino acids.

This chain links TRBV3-1 (or the pseudogene TRBV3-2) with TRBJ1-4; a possible D gene is TRBD1 (5 bases). Germline V gene sequence: CDR1 LGHDT, CDR2 YNNKEL (reference sequence). V lost 2 bases, J lost 8 bases, and 12 bases lay in between. This CDR3 has 14 residues. CDR3 region: CASSQQWRGEKLFF. Here the CDR3 DNA reads TGTGCCAGCAGCCAACAGTGGAGGGGCGAAAAACTGTTTTTT.

CDR3 amino acids: CASSESWTPTNYGYTF. In DNA form, the CDR3 reads TGTGCCAGCAGTGAATCATGGACACCAACTAACTATGGCTACACCTTC. This rearrangement joins TRBV2 to TRBJ1-2, with a weak D call TRBD1 (5 bases). V gave up 2 bases and J gave up 0 bases, with 13 bases separating them. Germline CDR1 SNHLY, CDR2 FYNNEI. The CDR3 spans 16 residues.

This clone appeared a few times. The chain uses TRBV3-1 (or the pseudogene TRBV3-2) and TRBJ2-3, with 8 bases matching TRBD1. CDR1 is LGHDT and CDR2 is YNNKEL in the germline V gene (reference sequence). V lost 4 bases, J lost 6 bases, and 3 bases stayed unmatched. The CDR3 runs to 13 residues. The DNA of the CDR3 is TGTGCCAGCAGCCCAGGGGGCCGGGATACGCAGTATTTT. Encoded protein: CASSPGGRDTQYF.

The chain carries TRBV11-2 and TRBJ2-1, with TRBD1 as a possible D gene (5 bases). Trimming pared 1 base from V and 3 bases from J, leaving 10 bases between. The germline V gene encodes CDR1 SGHAT and CDR2 FQNNGV. This CDR3 spans 15 amino acids. This CDR3 is CASSLVRQGYNEQFF. CDR3 in DNA: TGTGCCAGCAGCTTAGTTCGGCAGGGCTACAATGAGCAGTTCTTC.

The chain combines TRBV5-6 with TRBJ2-3; the D is unclear. This CDR3 has 12 residues. CDR1 is SGHDT and CDR2 is YYEEEE in the germline V gene. Trimming took off 4 bases at V and 4 bases at J, with 7 bases between the two ends. Here the CDR3 DNA reads TGTGCCAGCAGCCCACTGGCAGATACGCAGTATTTT. It codes for CASSPLADTQYF.

This chain uses TRBV5-1 with TRBJ1-2, with 9 bases identical to TRBD1. The CDR3 is 13 residues long. The J segment lost 7 bases and the V segment lost 4 bases, leaving 5 bases of the junction unmatched. The V gene's germline CDR1 is SGHRS and CDR2 YFSETQ. CDR3 sequence reads: CASSPGQGPGYTF. For the CDR3, the DNA is TGCGCCAGCAGCCCGGGACAGGGACCTGGCTACACCTTC.

This clone was found a few times. V usage is TRBV5-6 and J usage is TRBJ2-1; D is unclear. Between the trimmed V and J ends, which lost 0 bases and 3 bases, there was a span of 10 bases. This CDR3 contains 15 residues. Germline CDR1 reads SGHDT; CDR2 reads YYEEEE. Written as DNA, the CDR3 is TGTGCCAGCAGCTTGGGCTATCAAGACTACAATGAGCAGTTCTTC. It yields the protein CASSLGYQDYNEQFF.

The chain has TRBV5-4 and TRBJ2-5; D may be TRBD2 (6 bases). Trimming left V 4 bases short and J 2 bases short, with 12 bases between. CDR3 length equals 14 residues. Germline values: CDR1 SGHNT, CDR2 YYREEE (reference sequence). The CDR3 is CASSLSTRQETQYF. The CDR3, as DNA: TGTGCCAGCAGCCTCTCGACTAGGCAAGAGACCCAGTACTTC.

The chain links TRBV20-1 to TRBJ2-7; maybe TRBD2 (6 bases). The CDR3 spans 12 residues. Germline V gene data show CDR1 as DFQATT and CDR2 as SNEGSKA (reference sequence). V was shortened by 3 bases and J by 6 bases, with 12 bases between the two germline ends. For the CDR3, the DNA is TGCAGTGCTAGTCCCACTAGCAGCGAGCAGTACTTC. This encodes CSASPTSSEQYF.

This clone came up once. V is TRBV9 and J is TRBJ1-1; D remains ambiguous. Trimming took 0 bases from V and 0 from J, leaving 6 bases between them. Per the germline V gene, CDR1 is SGDLS and CDR2 is YYNGEE. The CDR3 contains 14 residues. The CDR3 protein is CASSVGPLNTEAFF. Here the CDR3 DNA reads TGTGCCAGCAGCGTAGGGCCTCTGAACACTGAAGCTTTCTTT. The full variable domain, in which reference TRBV9 and TRBJ1-1 provide the parts outside the CDR3, is DSGVTQTPKHLITATGQRVTLRCSPRSGDLSVYWYQQSLDQGLQFLIQYYNGEERAKGNILERFSAQQFPDLHSELNLSSLELGDSALYFCASSVGPLNTEAFFGQGTRLTVV.

J is TRBJ2-7 and V is TRBV12-5; the D gene is possibly TRBD1 (6 bases). V was cut by 2 bases and J by 13 bases, with 15 bases left in between. The germline V gene has CDR1 LGHNT and CDR2 FRNRAP. This CDR3 has 12 residues. CDR3 residues: CASGLRQDHPYF. The CDR3 bases are TGTGCTAGTGGTTTGAGACAGGACCACCCCTACTTC. Full variable domain (missing parts from reference TRBV12-5 and TRBJ2-7): DARVTQTPRHKVTEMGQEVTMRCQPILGHNTVFWYRQTMMQGLELLAYFRNRAPLDDSGMPKDRFSAEMPDATLATLKIQPSEPRDSAVYFCASGLRQDHPYFGPGTRLTVT.

This clone was detected a few times. J is TRBJ1-1 and V is TRBV5-4, with D uncertain. V lost 1 base and J 3 bases, leaving 16 bases between the germline ends. The CDR3 is 16 residues long. Germline V gene lookup returns CDR1 SGHNT and CDR2 YYREEE (reference sequence). For the CDR3, the DNA is TGTGCCAGCAGCTTGCCCGGCATCCCCAGGCACACTGAAGCTTTCTTT. Amino acids: CASSLPGIPRHTEAFF.

The rearrangement joins TRBV28 to TRBJ1-4; D is possibly TRBD1 (6 bases). Trimming stripped 5 bases from V and 4 bases from J, with 14 bases between. The CDR3 consists of 15 residues. Germline CDR1 is MDHEN and CDR2 is SYDVKM. CDR3 DNA: TGTGCCAGCAGTAAACAGGGACGGCATAATGAAAAACTGTTTTTT. Translating it yields CASSKQGRHNEKLFF.

The chain is built from TRBV27 and TRBJ1-2, with 10 bases matching TRBD1. This CDR3 spans 14 amino acids. The germline V gene encodes CDR1 MNHEY and CDR2 SMNVEV (reference sequence). After removal of 6 bases from V and 4 bases from J, the junction contained 5 bases not matched to a gene. The CDR3 DNA reads TGTGCCAGCAGCTTACGGACAGGGGGCTATGGCTACACCTTC. As protein: CASSLRTGGYGYTF.

This clone was observed once. CDR3 DNA: TGTGCCAGCAGAATAGCGGGGTCGGGGTCAGATACGCAGTATTTT. Its protein product is CASRIAGSGSDTQYF. The chain couples TRBV6-4 to TRBJ2-3, with 8 positions matching TRBD2. J gave up 4 bases and V 6 bases, and 9 bases lay outside the gene matches. The germline CDR1 and CDR2 sequences are MRHNA and SNTAGT. The CDR3 length is 15 residues.

In DNA, the CDR3 is TGTGCCACCGACCGGGACAGAGACTACGAGCAGTACTTC. The encoded protein is CATDRDRDYEQYF. The chain has TRBV6-6 and TRBJ2-7; 7 bases match TRBD1. The CDR3 length is 13 residues. Germline V gene data show CDR1 as MNHNY and CDR2 as SVGAGI (reference sequence). V was clipped by 10 bases and J by 3 bases; unmatched bases: 9.

The rearrangement links TRBV7-8 to TRBJ1-2; 9 bases align to TRBD1. Germline assignment: CDR1 SGHVS and CDR2 FQNEAQ. The CDR3 covers 15 residues. V shed 5 bases, J shed 4 bases, and the junction held 8 bases outside the gene matches. Here the CDR3 reads CASSPDRGLGYGYTF. CDR3 DNA: TGTGCCAGCAGCCCGGACAGGGGATTAGGCTATGGCTACACCTTC.

The chain joins TRBV12-3 or TRBV12-4 to TRBJ1-1; D is perhaps TRBD1 (6 bases). Trimming stripped 6 bases from V and 4 bases from J, with 12 bases between. This CDR3 has 13 amino acids. In nucleotides, the CDR3 is TGTGCCAGCAGCCTCGGCAGGGGCACTGAAGCTTTCTTT. Protein: CASSLGRGTEAFF.

V and J are TRBV23-1 and TRBJ2-2, with D tentatively TRBD2 (7 bases). TRBV23-1 is designated an ORF whose function remains uncertain. This CDR3 region has 17 residues. V was pared by 2 bases and J by 4 bases, with 17 bases between. The CDR3 spells CASSQRWGGDSTGELFF. DNA of the CDR3: TGCGCCAGCAGTCAAAGGTGGGGGGGCGATTCCACCGGGGAGCTGTTTTTT.

J is TRBJ1-5 and V is TRBV6-5; D is unclear. CDR3 length equals 13 residues. Germline values: CDR1 MNHEY, CDR2 SVGAGI. With 7 bases removed from V and 5 bases from J, the gap between germline ends came to 12 bases. The CDR3: CASKESYDQPQHF. The CDR3, as DNA: TGTGCCAGCAAGGAGAGTTACGATCAGCCCCAGCATTTT.

The chain couples TRBV9 to TRBJ2-7; tentative D call: TRBD1 (5 bases). Germline assignment: CDR1 SGDLS and CDR2 YYNGEE. Deletions cut 2 bases from V and 3 bases from J, with 12 bases between. The CDR3 covers 14 residues. CDR3: CASSVGRQGYEQYF. Written as DNA, the CDR3 is TGTGCCAGCAGCGTCGGACGGCAGGGCTACGAGCAGTACTTC. Together with reference TRBV9 and TRBJ2-7, the CDR3 gives the full variable domain: DSGVTQTPKHLITATGQRVTLRCSPRSGDLSVYWYQQSLDQGLQFLIQYYNGEERAKGNILERFSAQQFPDLHSELNLSSLELGDSALYFCASSVGRQGYEQYFGPGTRLTVT.

This clone was detected only a few times. J is TRBJ2-3 and V is TRBV19; the D gene is possibly TRBD1 (6 bases). The CDR3 is 14 amino acids. Germline V CDR1 and CDR2: LNHDA, SQIVND (reference sequence). V was shortened by 5 bases and J by 0 bases, with 9 bases between the two germline ends. This CDR3 is CASSLGQSTDTQYF. The CDR3 DNA reads as TGTGCCAGTAGTCTGGGACAAAGCACAGATACGCAGTATTTT.

This clone was detected once. This chain uses TRBV28 with TRBJ1-1; 7 positions agree with TRBD1. From germline, CDR1 is MDHEN and CDR2 SYDVKM. With V trimmed by 3 bases and J by 4 bases, 2 bases remained unmatched. The CDR3 is 13 residues long. CDR3 sequence (DNA): TGTGCCAGCAGTTTGCAGGGGGGCACTGAAGCTTTCTTT. Encoded protein: CASSLQGGTEAFF.

This rearrangement joins TRBV27 to TRBJ1-1; D call uncertain. The germline gives CDR1 MNHEY, CDR2 SMNVEV (reference sequence). V dropped 2 bases and J dropped 5 bases, with 9 bases sitting between them. This CDR3 comprises 13 residues. Here the CDR3 reads CASSLTTRTEAFF. The CDR3 DNA reads as TGTGCCAGCAGTTTAACTACGAGGACTGAAGCTTTCTTT.

The genes are TRBV10-3 and TRBJ1-4; TRBD1 is a possible D gene (5 bases). V was shortened by 3 bases and J by 8 bases, with 19 bases between the two germline ends. This CDR3 spans 16 amino acids. Germline-derived CDR1 and CDR2 are ENHRY and SYGVKD. In DNA, the CDR3 is TGTGCCATCAGTGAAATGGCGGCGGGGGAAAACGAAAAACTGTTTTTT. Translation: CAISEMAAGENEKLFF.

In regard to this clone: Germline is not matched at one junction end, which may reflect a read error. This chain connects TRBV6-1 to TRBJ1-1, with no clear D. The CDR3 extends over 13 amino acids. CDR1 MNHNS and CDR2 SASEGT come from the germline V gene. CDR3 nucleotides: TGTGCCAGCAGTGAAAATCGGCGGCAGACCCTCAGCTTT. Its protein product is CASSENRRQTLSF.

This chain joins TRBV19 and TRBJ1-2; perhaps TRBD1 as D (5 bases). V lost 4 bases and J lost 8, with 11 bases in between. Germline values: CDR1 LNHDA, CDR2 SQIVND (reference sequence). This CDR3 region has 12 residues. Written as DNA, the CDR3 is TGTGCCAGTAGTACAGGGTTAAGGGGCTACACCTTC. Translation: CASSTGLRGYTF.

This clone was found a few times. The chain has TRBV21-1 and TRBJ2-2; whether TRBD1, the table's D call, matches the DNA was not checked. TRBV21-1 is tagged as a pseudogene. There are 14 residues in the CDR3. As DNA, the CDR3 is TGTGCCAGCAGCAGGGCAGGGAACACCGGGGAGCTGTTTTTT. The encoded protein is CASSRAGNTGELFF.

V usage is TRBV5-4 and J usage is TRBJ1-1; D unclear. The CDR3 consists of 13 residues. CDR1 SGHNT and CDR2 YYREEE come from the germline V gene (reference sequence). The germline V and J ends were trimmed by 0 bases and 6 bases, with 9 bases remaining between them. The CDR3 nucleotides are TGTGCCAGCAGCTTGGACGCGGGAGCTGAAGCTTTCTTT. It yields the protein CASSLDAGAEAFF.